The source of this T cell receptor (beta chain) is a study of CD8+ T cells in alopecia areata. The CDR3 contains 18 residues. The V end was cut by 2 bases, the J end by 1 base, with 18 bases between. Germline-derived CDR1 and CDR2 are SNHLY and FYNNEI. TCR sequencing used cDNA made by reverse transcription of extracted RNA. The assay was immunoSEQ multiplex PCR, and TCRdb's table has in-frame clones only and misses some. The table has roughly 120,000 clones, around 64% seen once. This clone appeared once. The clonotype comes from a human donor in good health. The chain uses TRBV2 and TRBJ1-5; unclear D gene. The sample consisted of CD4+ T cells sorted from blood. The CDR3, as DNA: TGTGCCAGCAGTGAAAGCCCTGGCGGGGTGGCGAGCAATCAGCCCCAGCATTTT. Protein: CASSESPGGVASNQPQHF.